This TCR beta chain was sequenced during a study of CD8+ T cells in alopecia areata. Study findings and constraints: The study also sequences resident alphabeta T cells of normal skin in scalp samples. Between patients, shared TCR sequences were less clear than in mice. This was possibly due in part to HLA diversity in the patient population.

The germline V gene encodes CDR1 SEHNR and CDR2 FQNEAQ (reference sequence). The germline V and J ends were trimmed by 5 bases and 10 bases, with 9 bases remaining between them. This CDR3 comprises 11 residues. Remarks on this clone: The antigen remains undetermined.

Sequencing relied on a cDNA template that was reverse transcribed from extracted RNA. Assay used: immunoSEQ multiplex PCR; TCRdb lists only in-frame clones, some missing. Among some 110,000 clones listed, roughly 66% were seen once. Sorting from PBMCs produced CD4+ and CD8+ T cells. The chain carries TRBV7-9 and TRBJ2-1, with D possibly matching TRBD2 (6 bases). Sequencing was done on a sample of CD4+ T cells sorted from blood. This TCR was recovered from a human donor in good health. The CDR3 reads CASSPRGEQFF. The CDR3 DNA reads TGTGCCAGCAGCCCGCGGGGAGAGCAGTTCTTC.